A selection of T cell receptor beta chains follows, all from one sample in a study of T cells in tuberculosis. Profiled with immunoSEQ multiplex PCR; TCRdb holds only in-frame clones, not every one. The sample shows tens of thousands of clones, approximately 90% of them seen only once. Source material: CD1b-GMM tetramer-negative cells sorted from PBMCs. The origin of the receptors is an adult woman with latent tuberculosis. Each CDR3 is given with its conserved first and last residue. The D gene is left open where the match is weak. The size entry is marked missing in some rows and otherwise reads once, few, many or a size class.

J gene,V gene,clone size,D gene,CDR3 protein,CDR3 DNA
TRBJ1-1,TRBV5-1,-,-,CASSLIVNTEAFF,TGCGCCAGCAGCTTGATAGTGAACACTGAAGCTTTCTTT
TRBJ1-2,TRBV27,-,-,CASRPPTVPYGYTF,TGTGCCAGCAGACCCCCGACAGTGCCCTATGGCTACACCTTC
TRBJ1-5,TRBV7-2,-,TRBD1,CASSLASGGPQPQHF,TGTGCCAGCAGCTTAGCTTCAGGGGGCCCCCAGCCCCAGCATTTT
TRBJ2-1,TRBV4-1,-,-,CASSQDTTGRANNEQFF,TGCGCCAGCAGCCAAGACACGACAGGAAGGGCAAACAATGAGCAGTTCTTC
TRBJ2-1,TRBV28,once,-,CASSLGLSRNEQFF,TGTGCCAGCAGTTTAGGATTGTCTAGGAATGAGCAGTTCTTC
TRBJ1-4,TRBV19,once,-,CASSWASLSPNKKLFF,TGTGCCAGTAGTTGGGCAAGCTTATCCCCTAATAAAAAACTGTTTTTT
TRBJ1-6,TRBV5-1,-,TRBD1,CASSLQGVNSPLHF,TGCGCCAGCAGCTTACAGGGGGTGAATTCACCCCTCCACTTT
TRBJ1-2,TRBV6-5,few,-,CASSYSGGTNYGYTF,TGTGCCAGCAGTTACTCGGGGGGAACTAACTATGGCTACACCTTC
TRBJ2-5,TRBV4-1,-,TRBD2,CASSQGSLAGEGETQYF,TGCGCCAGCAGCCAAGGGTCCCTAGCGGGGGAGGGAGAGACCCAGTACTTC
TRBJ2-1,TRBV2,few,TRBD2,CASSRDYSSSYNEQFF,TGTGCCAGCAGTAGGGACTACTCGAGCTCCTACAATGAGCAGTTCTTC
TRBJ1-1,TRBV19,once,-,CASSNSIGQSEAFF,TGTGCCAGTAGTAACTCCATAGGACAGAGTGAAGCTTTCTTT
TRBJ2-3,TRBV7-6,-,TRBD2,CASSRSGGDADTQYF,TGTGCCAGCAGCCGGAGCGGGGGGGACGCAGATACGCAGTATTTT
TRBJ1-2,TRBV5-6,-,TRBD1,CASSPRDRVFYGYTF,TGTGCCAGCAGCCCCCGGGACAGGGTTTTCTATGGCTACACCTTC
TRBJ2-5,TRBV10-2,-,TRBD2,CASSDGTSEETQYF,TGCGCCAGCAGTGACGGGACTAGCGAAGAGACCCAGTACTTC
TRBJ2-3,TRBV15,-,-,CATSGRQIYTDTQYF,TGTGCCACCAGCGGCAGACAGATCTACACAGATACGCAGTATTTT
TRBJ2-6,TRBV28,-,-,CASSLSGANVLTF,TGTGCCAGCAGCTTGTCTGGGGCCAACGTCCTGACTTTC